Given below is one T cell receptor beta chain in context. The same CDR3 can be traced to other DNA sequences in this sample. V lost 6 bases and J lost 4; bases outside the gene matches: 7. The CDR3 sequence is 15 residues long. Germline V gene data show CDR1 as MNHEY and CDR2 as SVGAGI. The data were obtained in a study of shared clonotypes between healthy human individuals. Libraries were prepared by immunoSEQ multiplex PCR; TCRdb keeps only in-frame clonotypes and omits some of them. The table shows about 1 million clones, with 65% to 75% occurring only once. The gene calls are TRBV6-5 and TRBJ2-2; 8 bases fit TRBD1. Sequenced sample: memory CD4+ T cells sorted from blood. Subset specified: CD45RA-negative fraction. This clonotype originated in a man younger than 35 in good health. The DNA of the CDR3 is TGTGCCAGCAGACTTGGACAGGGCAGCACCGGGGAGCTGTTTTTT. The encoded protein is CASRLGQGSTGELFF.